This T cell receptor beta chain comes out of a study of blood T cell repertoires in COVID-19. At the level of the study: Donors in the United States, Italy and Spain gave samples during acute or convalescent COVID-19.

V lost 2 bases, J lost 2 bases, and 3 bases stayed unmatched. The CDR3 is 16 amino acids. Germline V gives CDR1 MGHDK, CDR2 SYGVNS. Original analysis: How many nucleated cells were present was estimated from reference gene primer amplification. The table came from immunoSEQ multiplex PCR; TCRdb's copy has only in-frame clones and leaves some out. D and trimming come from the DNA, and the V and J calls and clone size come from that table. The sample holds about 100,000 clones, roughly 80% seen once. Sample: peripheral blood. This rearrangement joins TRBV25-1 to TRBJ1-4; 9 nucleotides align to TRBD1. This sequence was found in a man in his fifties or sixties with acute or convalescent COVID-19. CDR3 protein: CASSEHRGPTNEKLFF. The CDR3 nucleotides are TGTGCCAGCAGTGAACACAGGGGGCCTACTAATGAAAAACTGTTTTTT.